This T cell receptor beta chain was captured in a study of T cells in Graves' hyperthyroidism and ophthalmopathy. At the level of the study: Once the initial diagnosis was made, peripheral blood was obtained before any treatment. Study observations and caveats: Before onset, ophthalmopathy was predicted by the model a median about 6.2 months earlier.

Amplification of TCR beta CDR3 regions used RNA as the template. Carried out on the TCR CDR3, a first-round RT-PCR used the HTBI primer set. One entry per CDR3 protein results from TCRdb running MiXCR on the multiplex PCR reads. Of 600,000 to 650,000 distinct CDR3 sequences in the sample, 16% were seen once. Germline CDR1 MNHEY, CDR2 SVGEGT. Trimming removed 2 bases from V and 6 bases from J, with 13 bases in between. CDR3 size: 14 residues. This clonotype came up a few times. No antigen is known for it. The genes are TRBV6-2 or TRBV6-3 and TRBJ1-2, with D perhaps TRBD1 (6 bases). The sequence was obtained from a woman aged 25-40 years with Graves' hyperthyroidism. The material sequenced was blood. Written as DNA, the CDR3 is TGTGCCAGCAGTTACCTGGGGGGCCAGGATGGCTACACCTTC. Its protein is CASSYLGGQDGYTF.